A single sample gave rise to the 30 T cell receptor beta chains below, sequenced in a study of tumor-infiltrating lymphocytes in primary liver carcinoma. Blood RNA originated from unsorted whole blood, with germline DNA additionally extracted. TCR beta cDNA came from roughly 0.45 ug total RNA, primed with a constant-region primer. Slightly modified ARM-PCR with three nested multiplex PCR rounds yielded TCR beta libraries. For around 10 cycles apiece, the opening two PCR rounds ran with TRBV1-TRBV30 forward primers and a C-beta reverse primer. Each CDR3 protein is one row after TCRdb ran MiXCR on the multiplex PCR reads. There are 200,000 or so distinct CDR3 sequences in the sample; roughly two thirds occur only once, and 7% to 8.5% lies in the top ten. The source material was peripheral blood. The receptors come from an older woman with primary liver carcinoma and hepatitis B virus infection.

V and J are TRBV28 and TRBJ2-1; 10 bases fit TRBD1. Germline-derived CDR1 and CDR2 are MDHEN and SYDVKM. V shed 6 bases, J shed 9 bases, and the junction held 5 bases outside the gene matches. The CDR3 has 13 amino acids. The CDR3 spells CASRDRGISEQFF. In nucleotides, the CDR3 is TGTGCCAGCAGGGACAGGGGGATAAGTGAGCAGTTCTTC.

For this clonotype: Being one base from a much bigger clone, this may be a read error. This chain links TRBV6-6 with TRBJ1-3; D not resolved. This CDR3 has 12 amino acids. Germline V gene lookup returns CDR1 MNHNY and CDR2 SVGAGI (reference sequence). V gave up 6 bases and J gave up 4 bases, with 7 bases separating them. The CDR3 sequence is CASRGRGNTIYF. The CDR3 DNA follows: TGTGCCAGCAGGGGGAGAGGAAACACCATATATTTT.

This clonotype was counted between two and nine times. The V gene is TRBV5-1, the J gene TRBJ2-7; possibly TRBD1 for D (7 bases). The V gene's germline CDR1 is SGHRS and CDR2 YFSETQ. CDR3 length: 15 residues. V lost 1 base and J lost 6, with 17 bases in between. CDR3 DNA: TGCGCCAGCAGCTTGACCGGGACAGAGGGGGGCGAGCAGTACTTC. Amino acid sequence: CASSLTGTEGGEQYF.

Sample share makes this clonotype medium-sized. The chain joins TRBV11-2 to TRBJ2-7; the match to TRBD2 covers 10 bases. Germline CDR1 SGHAT, CDR2 FQNNGV. This CDR3 contains 15 residues. V shed 5 bases and J 4 bases; nucleotides not matched to a gene: 8. The CDR3 region has the DNA TGTGCCAGCAGCCGTGCCGGACTAGCGGTTTACGAGCAGTACTTC. Protein product: CASSRAGLAVYEQYF.

This clonotype was detected ten times or more. The chain couples TRBV11-2 to TRBJ2-5, with a weak D call TRBD2 (5 bases). Germline loops: CDR1 SGHAT, CDR2 FQNNGV. The CDR3 runs 15 residues. V was clipped by 4 bases and J by 1 base, with 13 bases between them. In DNA form, the CDR3 reads TGTGCCAGCAGCTCCAACCCCGGGGTCCAAGAGACCCAGTACTTC. Amino acids: CASSSNPGVQETQYF. Drawing the rest from reference TRBV11-2 and TRBJ2-5, the complete variable domain is EAGVAQSPRYKIIEKRQSVAFWCNPISGHATLYWYQQILGQGPKLLIQFQNNGVVDDSQLPKDRFSAERLKGVDSTLKIQPAKLEDSAVYLCASSSNPGVQETQYFGPGTRLLVL.

This clonotype appeared many times. The V call is TRBV29-1, the J call TRBJ2-7; TRBD1 might be the D (6 bases). Per the germline V gene, CDR1 is SQVTM and CDR2 is ANQGSEA. Trimming left V 6 bases short and J 0 bases short, with 9 bases between. The CDR3 consists of 12 residues. The chain's CDR3 is CSVRTDSYEQYF. CDR3 nucleotides: TGCAGCGTCCGGACAGACTCCTACGAGCAGTACTTC.

The J gene is TRBJ2-1, the V gene TRBV24-1; perhaps TRBD2 as D (6 bases). The V gene's germline CDR1 is KGHDR and CDR2 SFDVKD. The CDR3 spans 16 residues. V lost 4 bases to trimming and J lost 0 bases, with 12 bases between them. The CDR3 DNA is TGTGCCACCAGTGACTCTCTAGCGAACTCCTACAATGAGCAGTTCTTC. It is translated as CATSDSLANSYNEQFF.

Turning to this clonotype: This CDR3 fails to terminate in the conserved phenylalanine or tryptophan, so it likely reflects a read error. No DNA is shown, since the ends of the CDR3 on it are uncertain; the CDR3 is the one TCRdb lists. The V call is TRBV11-2, the J call TRBJ1-4; no check of the table's D call, TRBD1, against the DNA was made. The CDR3 has 15 residues if both end residues are counted. The germline V gene encodes CDR1 SGHAT and CDR2 FQNNGV. This CDR3 reads CASSLDTGRGEKLFL.

This clonotype was counted many times. The chain links TRBV6-2 or TRBV6-3 to TRBJ2-4, with TRBD1 matching 7 bases. The CDR3 loop spans 15 amino acids. Trimming removed 5 bases from V and 1 base from J; junction bases left unmatched: 5. Germline assignment: CDR1 MNHEY and CDR2 SVGEGT. In nucleotides, the CDR3 is TGTGCCAGCAGTAAGACAGGGTCGGCCAAAAACATTCAGTACTTC. Translated: CASSKTGSAKNIQYF.

This clonotype was detected many times. The chain employs TRBV12-3 or TRBV12-4 and TRBJ2-2; a weak D match, TRBD2 (6 bases). The CDR3 spans 16 residues. V lost 3 bases, J lost 2 bases, and 13 bases lay in between. CDR3 sequence (DNA): TGTGCCAGCAGTTTGTTAGGGACTCAAAACACCGGGGAGCTGTTTTTT. Translated, it gives CASSLLGTQNTGELFF.

Comments on this clonotype: Here the CDR3 omits its conserved ending phenylalanine or tryptophan, so a read error is the likely source. The chain has TRBV29-1 and TRBJ2-2; 8 bases are shared with TRBD1. This CDR3 is 14 amino acids long. V was clipped by 8 bases and J by 2 bases; unmatched bases: 7. Germline V lookup: CDR1 SQVTM, CDR2 ANQGSEA. The CDR3 DNA sequence: TGCAGCATCCCGCAGGGGGCCAACACCGGGGAGCTGTTTTCT. Residues: CSIPQGANTGELFS.

Details on this clonotype: The junction differs from germline at one of its ends, possibly a read error. V gene TRBV29-1 combines with J gene TRBJ1-2; D gene ambiguous. This CDR3 comprises 12 residues. Germline values: CDR1 SQVTM, CDR2 ANQGSEA. The DNA of the CDR3 is TGCAGCGTCCGCCTAACACTCTGTGGCTACACCTTT. It is translated as CSVRLTLCGYTF.

The chain is built from TRBV10-2 and TRBJ2-7; TRBD2 matches 10 bases. The CDR3 has 19 amino acids. V gave up 3 bases and J gave up 1 base; unmatched junction bases: 15. Germline loops: CDR1 WSHSY, CDR2 SAAADI. CDR3 DNA: TGCGCCAGCAGTGAAGGGAAGCGGGAGGGCCCTCTGGAATCCTACGAGCAGTACTTC. Its protein product is CASSEGKREGPLESYEQYF.

Remarks on this clonotype: Possible read error: a much larger clone is one base away. V is TRBV13 and J is TRBJ2-7; D is perhaps TRBD2 (6 bases). CDR3 length: 12 residues. Per the germline V gene, CDR1 is PRHDT and CDR2 is FYEKMQ (reference sequence). CDR3 DNA sequence: TGTGTCAGCGGAGGGTACGCCTACGAGCAGTACTTC. This gives the protein CVSGGYAYEQYF.

This clonotype occurred many times. The chain carries TRBV11-3 and TRBJ2-2; D is unresolved. CDR1 and CDR2 (germline): SGHNT, YENEEA. Trimming removed 3 bases at V and 1 base at J, with 6 bases between. The CDR3 runs to 14 residues. CDR3: CASSFNRNTGELFF. CDR3 nucleotide sequence: TGTGCCAGCAGCTTTAACAGGAACACCGGGGAGCTGTTTTTT.

This clonotype was seen repeatedly, ten times or more. This rearrangement joins TRBV12-3 or TRBV12-4 to TRBJ1-6, with D perhaps TRBD1 (6 bases). The V end was cut by 0 bases, the J end by 6 bases, with 9 bases between. The CDR3 contains 15 residues. The CDR3 protein is CASSLAGGSNSPLHF. As DNA, the CDR3 is TGTGCCAGCAGTTTAGCAGGGGGAAGTAATTCACCCCTCCACTTT.

The chain is built from TRBV6-6 and TRBJ2-7, with unresolved D. The CDR3 runs to 11 residues. The germline V and J ends were trimmed by 10 bases and 3 bases, with 10 bases remaining between them. Per germline, CDR1 MNHNY and CDR2 SVGAGI (reference sequence). CDR3 sequence: CANSGHYEQYF. CDR3 DNA sequence: TGTGCCAACTCAGGTCACTACGAGCAGTACTTC.

This clonotype has only one observation. A much larger clone sits a single nucleotide away, making a read error possible. V usage is TRBV6-5 and J usage is TRBJ2-7; TRBD1 matches 8 bases. V lost 5 bases and J lost 5; bases outside the gene matches: 11. Germline V lookup: CDR1 MNHEY, CDR2 SVGAGI. This CDR3 spans 15 amino acids. CDR3 sequence (DNA): TGTGCCAGCAGTCACCGGGGCAGGGGGCCGGACGAGCAGTACTTC. It yields the protein CASSHRGRGPDEQYF.

The gene calls are TRBV7-2 and TRBJ2-1; tentative D call: TRBD2 (5 bases). CDR3 length equals 15 residues. With 2 bases removed from V and 5 bases from J, the gap between germline ends came to 13 bases. CDR1 and CDR2 from the germline V gene are SGHTA and FQGNSA. The CDR3 DNA reads TGTGCCAGCAGCTTAAGTTGGAGCGGACACAATGAGCAGTTCTTC. It codes for CASSLSWSGHNEQFF. Combining the CDR3 with reference TRBV7-2 and TRBJ2-1 gives the whole variable domain GAGVSQSPSNKVTEKGKDVELRCDPISGHTALYWYRQSLGQGLEFLIYFQGNSAPDKSGLPSDRFSAERTGGSVSTLTIQRTQQEDSAVYLCASSLSWSGHNEQFFGPGTRLTVL.

The V call is TRBV5-1, the J call TRBJ2-3; 14 bases line up with TRBD2. CDR3 length: 16 amino acids. The germline CDR1 and CDR2 sequences are SGHRS and YFSETQ. V was clipped by 8 bases and J by 1 base; unmatched bases: 6. The DNA for the CDR3 is TGCGCCAGTGACTGGGGACTAGCGGGGGGCACAGATACGCAGTATTTT. This gives the protein CASDWGLAGGTDTQYF.

This clonotype is labeled as medium-sized. This chain uses TRBV11-2 with TRBJ2-1; D is unclear. The CDR3 length is 11 residues. V shed 3 bases and J shed 9 bases, with 6 bases lying between them. Germline lookup yields CDR1 SGHAT and CDR2 FQNNGV. In nucleotides, the CDR3 is TGTGCCAGCAGCTTTGGGCGTGAGCAGTTCTTC. Its protein product is CASSFGREQFF.

The chain is built from TRBV5-1 and TRBJ2-1, with TRBD2 matching 11 bases. Per germline, CDR1 SGHRS and CDR2 YFSETQ. The CDR3 runs to 14 residues. Germline trimming cut 7 bases from V and 7 bases from J; bases unmatched to any gene: 7. CDR3: CASVGVAGGNEQFF. In DNA form, the CDR3 reads TGCGCCAGCGTTGGAGTAGCGGGGGGGAATGAGCAGTTCTTC.

This clonotype was detected only a few times. The chain links TRBV12-3 or TRBV12-4 to TRBJ1-5; D not resolved. There are 15 residues in the CDR3. V was pared by 3 bases and J by 4 bases, with 13 bases between. CDR3 nucleotide sequence: TGTGCCAGCAGTTTTTCTTCGGCCCTGAATCAGCCCCAGCATTTT. Encoded protein: CASSFSSALNQPQHF.

This clonotype was seen only a few times. This sequence joins TRBV19 and TRBJ2-7, with 11 bases lining up with TRBD1. CDR3 length equals 15 residues. CDR1 and CDR2 (germline): LNHDA, SQIVND (reference sequence). The J segment lost 7 bases and the V segment lost 7 bases, leaving 12 bases of the junction unmatched. CDR3 DNA sequence: TGTGCCAGTACCTCCTCGGACAGGGGGCTGAGGGAGCAGTACTTC. Encoded protein: CASTSSDRGLREQYF. The variable domain in full, completed from reference TRBV19 and TRBJ2-7, reads DGGITQSPKYLFRKEGQNVTLSCEQNLNHDAMYWYRQDPGQGLRLIYYSQIVNDFQKGDIAEGYSVSREKKESFPLTVTSAQKNPTAFYLCASTSSDRGLREQYFGPGTRLTVT.

This clonotype was observed at least ten times. V usage is TRBV7-9 and J usage is TRBJ2-6; a possible D gene is TRBD1 (5 bases). Germline assignment: CDR1 SEHNR and CDR2 FQNEAQ (reference sequence). With 6 bases removed from V and 2 bases from J, the gap between germline ends came to 11 bases. The CDR3 is 15 amino acids. CDR3 loop: CASRETVAGANVLTF. The CDR3 DNA reads as TGTGCCAGCAGGGAGACAGTCGCTGGGGCCAACGTCCTGACTTTC.

The rearrangement uses TRBV7-3 and TRBJ2-3; TRBD2 agrees at 7 bases. Germline CDR1 and CDR2: SGHTA and FQGTGA. The CDR3 length is 16 residues. Losses at the gene ends were 1 base for V and 6 bases for J; bases not matched to a gene: 10. CDR3 sequence reads: CASSLSGSKHLDTQYF. The DNA for the CDR3 is TGTGCCAGCAGCTTAAGCGGGAGTAAACATTTGGATACGCAGTATTTT.

The table lists this clonotype with a few counts. The chain recombines TRBV10-3 with TRBJ1-1, with TRBD1 identical over 8 bases. With V trimmed by 6 bases and J by 0 bases, 3 bases remained unmatched. Germline V CDR1 and CDR2: ENHRY, SYGVKD. The CDR3 is made up of 14 amino acids. CDR3 in amino acids: CAISGQGLNTEAFF. In DNA form, the CDR3 reads TGTGCCATCAGCGGACAGGGTCTGAACACTGAAGCTTTCTTT.

A few counts support this clonotype. V is TRBV28 and J is TRBJ2-1, with TRBD2 matching 12 bases. Unmatched junction bases numbered 10, after V lost 0 bases and J lost 4 bases. CDR1 MDHEN and CDR2 SYDVKM come from the germline V gene. This CDR3 region has 19 residues. The CDR3 loop is CASSLWASGRVGRYNEQFF. The CDR3 region has the DNA TGTGCCAGCAGTTTATGGGCTAGCGGGAGGGTGGGTCGGTACAATGAGCAGTTCTTC.

This clonotype has ten or more counts. The CDR3 DNA reads as TGTGCCAGCACCCCTCAGGGCATTAACACTGAAGCTTTCTTT. Translated, it gives CASTPQGINTEAFF. The chain uses TRBV11-1 and TRBJ1-1; a possible D gene is TRBD1 (5 bases). This CDR3 is built from 14 residues. V lost 7 bases and J 2 bases, leaving 14 bases between the germline ends. In germline, CDR1 is SGHAT, CDR2 FQDESV (reference sequence). Full variable domain (remainder filled in from reference TRBV11-1 and TRBJ1-1): EAEVAQSPRYKITEKSQAVAFWCDPISGHATLYWYRQILGQGPELLVQFQDESVVDDSQLPKDRFSAERLKGVDSTLKIQPAELGDSAMYLCASTPQGINTEAFFGQGTRLTVV.

For this clonotype: At one end, the junction sequence differs from germline, possibly due to a read error. J is TRBJ2-1 and V is TRBV11-2; no clear D gene. This CDR3 has 15 residues. CDR1 and CDR2 (germline): SGHAT, FQNNGV. The CDR3 DNA follows: TGTGCCAGCAGCTTTCTCCGGAGAAGGTACAATGAGCAATCCTTC. It codes for CASSFLRRRYNEQSF.